Here is one TCR beta chain with its context. The antigen is unknown. The data originate from a study of blood T cells in healthy people across ages. Study results and caveats: Higher diversity and more naive CD4+ cells were features of long-lived donors, compared to aged donors.

Then a second PCR, running roughly 6 to 11 cycles, was carried out with a sample-barcoded 5' primer and a J-beta primer mix. TCRdb re-analysed the 5' RACE reads in MiXCR, keeping a single row per CDR3 protein. The data contain hundreds of thousands of distinct CDR3 sequences, roughly half of them singletons. The trim removed 3 bases at V and 10 bases at J, leaving 12 bases unmatched. The germline V gene encodes CDR1 WNHNN and CDR2 SYGVQD (reference sequence). The length of the CDR3 is 15 residues. Caucasian individuals from Russia who were healthy and aged about 6 to 95 acted as donors. Isolation yielded PBMCs, at least 7 million per sample, in every case. A minimum of 5.5 micrograms of total RNA was extracted per sample.

The TCR comes from an elderly woman in good health. What was sequenced was blood. This chain links TRBV10-1 with TRBJ2-1, with 7 bases that match TRBD1. The chain's CDR3 is CASSEGPGGKGEQFF. The CDR3 bases are TGCGCCAGCAGTGAAGGGCCAGGGGGAAAAGGGGAGCAGTTCTTC.